This entry lists 9 T cell receptor beta chains sequenced from one sample in a study of OX40 agonist ivuxolimab in advanced cancers. Here immunoSEQ multiplex PCR was the method, and the copy in TCRdb shows in-frame clones only, minus some. The repertoire holds roughly 20,000 clones, 80% to 90% seen once, with 60% to 80% in the top ten. The specimen comprised CD4+ or CD8+ T cells sorted from blood, sampled in a trial of the OX40 agonist ivuxolimab. The receptors derive from an adult with an advanced solid tumor such as melanoma, head and neck, liver or kidney cancer.

The rearrangement links TRBV7-6 to TRBJ2-7, with D uncertain. Germline assignment: CDR1 SGHVS and CDR2 FNYEAQ. V dropped 5 bases and J dropped 2 bases, with 10 bases sitting between them. This CDR3 is built from 13 residues. The CDR3 coding sequence is TGTGCCAGCAGCCCGTCCGACGCCTACGAGCAGTACTTC. This codes for CASSPSDAYEQYF.

The rearrangement links TRBV30 to TRBJ1-5, with D possibly matching TRBD1 (6 bases). The germline CDR1 and CDR2 sequences are GTSNPN and SVGIG (reference sequence). The ends were cut back, 3 bases at V and 7 bases at J, with 19 bases in the middle. This CDR3 is built from 15 residues. Here the CDR3 DNA reads TGTGCCTGGAGCCAAGGGGGGGGACAATGGCAGCCCCAGCATTTT. Translating gives CAWSQGGGQWQPQHF.

V usage is TRBV10-1 and J usage is TRBJ2-3; D is perhaps TRBD1 or TRBD2 (5 bases each). The CDR3 runs 14 residues. Germline V lookup: CDR1 WNHNN, CDR2 SYGVQD (reference sequence). The V and J ends lost 0 bases and 3 bases respectively, with 7 bases between them. The CDR3 sequence: CASSESRGTDTQYF. CDR3 sequence (DNA): TGCGCCAGCAGTGAGTCGAGGGGTACAGATACGCAGTATTTT.

The chain is built from TRBV19 and TRBJ2-6, with D perhaps TRBD2 (6 bases). Germline loops: CDR1 LNHDA, CDR2 SQIVND (reference sequence). This CDR3 has 16 amino acids. V lost 10 bases and J lost 0, with 16 bases in between. CDR3 in amino acids: CATTLGGPSGANVLTF. The CDR3 DNA is TGTGCCACCACATTGGGGGGACCCTCTGGGGCCAACGTCCTGACTTTC. Full variable domain (missing parts from reference TRBV19 and TRBJ2-6): DGGITQSPKYLFRKEGQNVTLSCEQNLNHDAMYWYRQDPGQGLRLIYYSQIVNDFQKGDIAEGYSVSREKKESFPLTVTSAQKNPTAFYLCATTLGGPSGANVLTFGAGSRLTVL.

J is TRBJ1-4 and V is TRBV11-3; D might be TRBD1 (6 bases). Trimming pared 6 bases from V and 13 bases from J, leaving 24 bases between. The germline gives CDR1 SGHNT, CDR2 YENEEA. CDR3 length: 15 amino acids. The CDR3 sequence: CASRRVPLKGEALFF. For the CDR3, the DNA is TGTGCCAGCAGGCGGGTTCCCCTAAAGGGGGAGGCACTGTTTTTT.

The chain uses TRBV27 and TRBJ2-7; a weak D match, TRBD1 (6 bases). CDR3 length equals 15 residues. Germline-derived CDR1 and CDR2 are MNHEY and SMNVEV (reference sequence). Trimming cost V 6 bases and J 3 bases, with 18 bases left between them. This chain's CDR3 is CASSPTTGWDYEQYF. CDR3 bases: TGTGCCAGCAGCCCTACAACAGGGTGGGACTACGAGCAGTACTTC.

The CDR3 DNA reads TGTGCCAGCACCCCAAGGGTTTCTGGCACAGATACGCAGTATTTT. Amino acids: CASTPRVSGTDTQYF. The V gene is TRBV7-2, the J gene TRBJ2-3; D is undetermined. CDR3 size: 15 residues. Germline CDR1 SGHTA, CDR2 FQGNSA. V was shortened by 7 bases and J by 1 base, with 15 bases between the two germline ends.

The chain couples TRBV2 to TRBJ2-1; D remains unclear. Per the germline V gene, CDR1 is SNHLY and CDR2 is FYNNEI. The length of the CDR3 is 14 residues. V shed 1 base and J shed 7 bases, with 11 bases lying between them. CDR3: CASSEEGLFNEQFF. The CDR3 nucleotides are TGTGCCAGCAGTGAAGAGGGTCTGTTTAATGAGCAGTTCTTC.

The V and J genes are TRBV2 and TRBJ2-7; D possibly uses TRBD1 or TRBD2 (6 bases each). Germline CDR1 is SNHLY and CDR2 is FYNNEI. The CDR3 has 15 amino acids. The germline V and J ends were trimmed by 10 bases and 4 bases, with 23 bases remaining between them. The CDR3 region is CATSRGVADLYEQYF. The CDR3 coding sequence is TGTGCCACCTCAAGGGGGGTAGCAGATCTTTACGAGCAGTACTTC.